The 6 T cell receptor beta chains below all came from one sample that was sequenced in a study of blood T cell repertoires in COVID-19. The method was immunoSEQ multiplex PCR; TCRdb's version includes in-frame clones alone and lacks a portion of them. Of approximately 240,000 clones detected, 75% to 90% appear once; the ten largest clones hold about 6%. Material: PBMCs or T cells enriched from blood (not recorded which). All receptors derive from a woman in her twenties or thirties with acute COVID-19.

Details on this clone: The sample holds other DNA sequences that translate to the same CDR3. The V gene is TRBV29-1, the J gene TRBJ2-7; TRBD2 matches at 7 bases. Trimming at V came to 6 bases and at J to 4 bases, leaving 6 bases not matched to a gene. This CDR3 has 12 residues. Per germline, CDR1 SQVTM and CDR2 ANQGSEA. CDR3: CSVGTTHYEQYF. CDR3 nucleotide sequence: TGCAGCGTCGGGACTACCCATTACGAGCAGTACTTC.

The chain uses TRBV28 and TRBJ1-1; D remains unclear. Germline V gives CDR1 MDHEN, CDR2 SYDVKM. V lost 7 bases and J lost 4, with 7 bases in between. This CDR3 is built from 11 residues. CDR3 amino acids: CASTGPTEAFF. The CDR3 DNA follows: TGTGCCAGCACTGGGCCCACTGAAGCTTTCTTT.

The genes are TRBV5-4 and TRBJ2-2; 7 bases map to TRBD2. There are 16 residues in the CDR3. CDR1 is SGHNT, CDR2 YYREEE, per germline (reference sequence). The trim removed 1 base at V and 7 bases at J, leaving 10 bases unmatched. The CDR3 loop reads CASSLTAGVHIGELFF. CDR3 in DNA: TGTGCCAGCAGCTTGACGGCGGGAGTCCATATCGGGGAGCTGTTTTTT.

The chain couples TRBV3-1 (or the pseudogene TRBV3-2) to TRBJ2-7; D possibly corresponds to TRBD1 (6 bases). V lost 1 base and J lost 5, with 15 bases in between. Germline CDR1 LGHDT, CDR2 YNNKEL (reference sequence). The CDR3 consists of 15 residues. The CDR3 reads CASSQVPTGSHEQYF. In DNA, the CDR3 is TGTGCCAGCAGCCAAGTACCAACAGGGTCCCACGAGCAGTACTTC.

CDR3: CAIREGGTNTEAFF. CDR3 nucleotide sequence: TGTGCCATCAGAGAGGGGGGGACGAACACTGAAGCTTTCTTT. The V call is TRBV10-3, the J call TRBJ1-1; TRBD1 might be the D (6 bases). The CDR3 length is 14 residues. Deletions cut 6 bases from V and 1 base from J, with 12 bases between. Germline assignment: CDR1 ENHRY and CDR2 SYGVKD.

This clone has more than one count but fewer than ten. J is TRBJ2-1 and V is TRBV27, with a tentative D call TRBD1 (6 bases). The germline V gene has CDR1 MNHEY and CDR2 SMNVEV (reference sequence). Between the trimmed V and J ends, which lost 6 bases and 0 bases, there was a span of 12 bases. The CDR3 has 15 amino acids. In nucleotides, the CDR3 is TGTGCCAGCAGATATGGACAGAACTCCTACAATGAGCAGTTCTTC. Encoded protein: CASRYGQNSYNEQFF.